This T cell receptor beta chain was found in a study of radiotherapy plus CTLA-4 blockade in lung cancer. Across the study: Disease control reached over 30%, with objective responses in 15% to 20%.

To note about this clone: The antigen remains undetermined.

The study, taken as a whole, reports: TCR clones from tumors expanded in blood after radiotherapy plus ipilimumab.

The V and J ends lost 2 bases and 6 bases respectively, with 14 bases between them. The length of the CDR3 is 14 residues. Per germline, CDR1 MDHEN and CDR2 SYDVKM. Sequencing was performed with immunoSEQ multiplex PCR; in TCRdb, only in-frame clones are kept and a portion is missing. The sample lists around 85,000 clones, 75% to 90% occurring once. The clonotype comes from a human donor with non-small cell lung cancer who had a partial response to radiotherapy plus ipilimumab. V gene TRBV28 combines with J gene TRBJ2-7; D not resolved. This specimen consisted of peripheral blood, obtained from a patient treated with radiotherapy plus ipilimumab. In DNA, the CDR3 is TGTGCCAGCAGTTTAATCTCCCAGGTCGGCGAGCAGTACTTC. This sequence encodes CASSLISQVGEQYF.